This TCR beta chain was sequenced during a study of shared clonotypes between healthy human individuals. Study-wide findings and caveats: Roughly 5% of naive CD4 clonotypes were shared across a few donors.

All the donors were Caucasian adults who lived in Nashville, Tennessee. Per the original data handling: Because ImmunoSEQ provided only junction sequences with no quality scores, the filtering differed. Sequenced by immunoSEQ multiplex PCR; TCRdb stores in-frame clones only, minus some. V and J calls and clone size follow that table, whereas D and trimming were derived from the DNA. The table records about 980,000 clones, 60% to 85% of them present only once. In regard to this clone: Its antigen remains unidentified. Other nucleotide sequences from this sample produce the same CDR3.

Material: memory CD4+ T cells sorted from blood. As to subset: CD45RA-negative fraction. This sequence originates from a man younger than 35 in good health.

The CDR3 coding sequence is TGCAGCGTTGGTGACGGGAATCAGCCCCAGCATTTT. It specifies CSVGDGNQPQHF. The chain links TRBV29-1 to TRBJ1-5; D remains ambiguous. V lost 4 bases to trimming and J lost 4 bases, with 8 bases between them. The CDR3 has 12 amino acids. Germline CDR1 SQVTM, CDR2 ANQGSEA.